This passage covers 18 T cell receptor beta chains from one sample sequenced in a study of metastatic and nonmetastatic thyroid tumors. TCRdb reanalyzed the PCR reads via MiXCR. There are 24,000 or so clones in the sample; around 21% occur only once, and 6.5% to 9.5% lies in the top ten. Nobody among the patients had been given any treatment before thyroid surgery. The sequencing input was blood. Source of these receptors: a female donor with papillary thyroid cancer or a benign thyroid nodule (not recorded which). Some clones in this sample may be carry-over from other donors' samples.

There are many counts of this clone. Within the sample, other DNA sequences also encode this same CDR3. This chain connects TRBV6-2 or TRBV6-3 to TRBJ1-2; no firm D call. The CDR3 has 12 residues. Germline V gives CDR1 MNHEY, CDR2 SVGEGT. Trimming took 2 bases from V and 3 from J, leaving 4 bases between them. CDR3 protein: CASSYGYYGYTF. CDR3 sequence (DNA): TGTGCCAGCAGTTACGGGTACTATGGCTACACCTTC.

This chain joins TRBV7-3 and TRBJ2-2, with 7 bases aligning to TRBD2. The germline V gene encodes CDR1 SGHTA and CDR2 FQGTGA. This CDR3 comprises 15 residues. With 7 bases clipped from V and 7 bases from J, the junction kept 12 bases outside the gene matches. CDR3: CASIPTVGEGGELFF. As DNA, the CDR3 is TGTGCCAGCATCCCCACGGTGGGGGAGGGCGGGGAGCTGTTTTTT.

This clone was counted at least ten times. CDR3: CATSEDSTQYF. CDR3 sequence (DNA): TGTGCCACCAGTGAGGACTCGACCCAGTACTTC. This chain connects TRBV24-1 to TRBJ2-5; tentatively, D is TRBD2 (5 bases). Germline CDR1 reads KGHDR; CDR2 reads SFDVKD. The CDR3 is made up of 11 amino acids. Trimming took off 4 bases at V and 7 bases at J, with 6 bases between the two ends.

This clone was seen ten or more times. The V call is TRBV10-2, the J call TRBJ1-1; D not certain. The V and J ends lost 2 bases and 1 base respectively, with 5 bases between them. This CDR3 contains 13 residues. Germline V gives CDR1 WSHSY, CDR2 SAAADI. CDR3 sequence reads: CASSEGRNTEAFF. In nucleotides, the CDR3 is TGCGCCAGCAGTGAGGGCCGGAACACTGAAGCTTTCTTT.

This clone appeared a few times. The chain couples TRBV6-1 to TRBJ1-6; perhaps TRBD1 as D (6 bases). In germline, CDR1 is MNHNS, CDR2 SASEGT. The CDR3 has 16 amino acids. V was clipped by 6 bases and J by 4 bases, with 16 bases between them. The CDR3 DNA follows: TGTGCCAGCAGGAGGCGGGGACAACTTTATAATTCACCCCTCCACTTT. This sequence encodes CASRRRGQLYNSPLHF.

In regard to this clone: Without the conserved terminal phenylalanine or tryptophan, this CDR3 likely stems from a read error. No DNA is shown, since the ends of the CDR3 on it are uncertain; the CDR3 is the one TCRdb lists. The chain has TRBV24-1 and TRBJ1-6; TRBD1 was called by the table and not checked on the DNA. In germline, CDR1 is KGHDR, CDR2 SFDVKD. Counting both end residues, the CDR3 totals 10 amino acids. This CDR3 reads CATSDLSTGK.

This clone was counted only a few times. The chain uses TRBV6-2 or TRBV6-3 and TRBJ2-5, with no clear D. Looked up from germline, CDR1 is MNHEY and CDR2 is SVGEGT. Trimming took 10 bases from V and 14 from J, leaving 23 bases between them. The CDR3 has 12 amino acids. This CDR3 is CATDSPLETPYF. The CDR3 region has the DNA TGTGCCACCGACTCTCCCCTGGAGACCCCATACTTC.

This clone has ten or more counts. The rearrangement links TRBV6-1 to TRBJ1-4; D is unclear. This CDR3 has 16 amino acids. Trimming took 5 bases from V and 4 from J, leaving 17 bases between them. Germline V gene sequence: CDR1 MNHNS, CDR2 SASEGT. The CDR3 spells CASSRYMDGLNEKLFF. The CDR3 nucleotides are TGTGCCAGCAGTCGTTACATGGACGGACTTAATGAAAAACTGTTTTTT.

V and J are TRBV20-1 and TRBJ2-3; the D gene could be TRBD1 or TRBD2 (6 bases each). There are 16 residues in the CDR3. Germline V gene sequence: CDR1 DFQATT, CDR2 SNEGSKA (reference sequence). V lost 4 bases to trimming and J lost 6 bases, with 23 bases between them. The DNA of the CDR3 is TGCAGTGCTATATATGCGGTAGGGGGGCCTGGGGATACGCAGTATTTT. This codes for CSAIYAVGGPGDTQYF.

The gene calls are TRBV6-1 and TRBJ2-3; D gene ambiguous. The CDR3 consists of 13 residues. V lost 8 bases and J lost 3, with 12 bases in between. Per the germline V gene, CDR1 is MNHNS and CDR2 is SASEGT. The CDR3 region is CASRTHSTDTQYF. The CDR3 DNA sequence: TGTGCCAGCCGTACCCACTCTACAGATACGCAGTATTTT.

J is TRBJ1-2 and V is TRBV20-1; D is unresolved. Per germline, CDR1 DFQATT and CDR2 SNEGSKA (reference sequence). V gave up 0 bases and J gave up 5 bases, with 13 bases separating them. There are 14 residues in the CDR3. This CDR3 is CSARDGGITYGYTF. CDR3 nucleotides: TGCAGTGCTAGAGATGGCGGGATTACTTATGGCTACACCTTC.

This clone was counted at least ten times. The V and J genes are TRBV12-5 and TRBJ2-1, with D perhaps matching TRBD1 or TRBD2 (5 bases each). This CDR3 is built from 16 residues. Trimming removed 3 bases from V and 0 bases from J, with 12 bases in between. The germline V gene has CDR1 LGHNT and CDR2 FRNRAP. CDR3 nucleotides: TGTGCTAGTGGTTTCGACCCCGGGACCTCCTACAATGAGCAGTTCTTC. Its protein is CASGFDPGTSYNEQFF. The full variable domain, with the rest looked up from reference TRBV12-5 and TRBJ2-1, is DARVTQTPRHKVTEMGQEVTMRCQPILGHNTVFWYRQTMMQGLELLAYFRNRAPLDDSGMPKDRFSAEMPDATLATLKIQPSEPRDSAVYFCASGFDPGTSYNEQFFGPGTRLTVL.

This clone was picked up many times. The V and J genes are TRBV24-1 and TRBJ2-3; D remains ambiguous. CDR1 KGHDR and CDR2 SFDVKD come from the germline V gene. The germline V and J ends were trimmed by 3 bases and 0 bases, with 3 bases remaining between them. The CDR3 length is 13 residues. The CDR3 is CATSDASTDTQYF. In nucleotides, the CDR3 is TGTGCCACCAGTGATGCGAGCACAGATACGCAGTATTTT.

This clone occurred many times. A much larger clone differs by one base, so this may be a read error. CDR3 in amino acids: CASSRREPGLIYF. The DNA for the CDR3 is TGTGCCAGCAGCCGGAGGGAACCGGGACTAATATATTTT. The chain employs TRBV7-8 and TRBJ1-3, with D maybe TRBD1 (5 bases). CDR1 SGHVS and CDR2 FQNEAQ come from the germline V gene. Trimming cost V 5 bases and J 13 bases, with 18 bases left between them. This CDR3 is 13 amino acids long.

Notes on this clone: A much larger clone sits a single nucleotide away, making a read error possible. The rearrangement joins TRBV4-3 to TRBJ1-4, with 8 bases matching TRBD1. Germline V lookup: CDR1 LGHNA, CDR2 YSLEER. The CDR3 totals 14 residues. The J segment lost 8 bases and the V segment lost 8 bases, leaving 10 bases of the junction unmatched. The CDR3 DNA follows: TGCGCCAGCGGCCGAGGACAGGGAGGGGAAAAACTGTTTTTT. Amino acid sequence: CASGRGQGGEKLFF.

Concerning this clone itself: Relative to the germline gene, one junction end is altered; a read error may explain this. This chain joins TRBV5-1 and TRBJ2-2; 9 nucleotides align to TRBD2. There are 16 residues in the CDR3. Germline loops: CDR1 SGHRS, CDR2 YFSETQ. The chain's CDR3 is CASSFRAGGDSGQLFF. CDR3 bases: TGCGCCAGCAGCTTCAGAGCGGGGGGAGACAGCGGGCAGCTGTTTTTT.

This clone is judged medium-sized (0.01 to 0.1%). The chain employs TRBV2 and TRBJ2-3; 8 bases match TRBD1. The V gene end was trimmed by 7 bases and the J gene end by 4 bases; junction bases not matched to a gene: 10. The CDR3 length is 15 residues. The V gene's germline CDR1 is SNHLY and CDR2 FYNNEI. The CDR3 region has the DNA TGTGCCAGCACACTACAGGGGGGAAGGCCAGATACGCAGTATTTT. Amino acid sequence: CASTLQGGRPDTQYF.

Many counts were recorded for this clone. The chain combines TRBV5-1 with TRBJ2-1; D gene uncertain. Germline-derived CDR1 and CDR2 are SGHRS and YFSETQ. This CDR3 has 15 residues. V was pared by 0 bases and J by 0 bases, with 7 bases between. This chain's CDR3 is CASSLDRSSYNEQFF. CDR3 sequence (DNA): TGCGCCAGCAGCTTGGACCGCAGCTCCTACAATGAGCAGTTCTTC.